The clone carrying this TCR beta chain occurred a few times. The target antigen is unknown. Per germline, CDR1 LNHDA and CDR2 SQIVND (reference sequence). This CDR3 region has 15 residues. V lost 7 bases and J lost 0, with 13 bases in between. These data are taken from a study of regulatory dendritic cells for organ transplantation. Sorted T cells were CFSE-labeled and cultured 4 to 5 days with allogeneic regulatory or mature dendritic cells at 1:10. Naive CD45RA+ and memory CD45RO+ CD4+ or CD8+ T cells were FACS-sorted. Study-wide findings and caveats: Naive T cells showed high diversity, memory cells less, memory CD8+ least. Mature dendritic cells appeared to drive more memory CD8+ clonal expansion than regulatory ones.

Clones were read by immunoSEQ multiplex PCR, and TCRdb kept only the in-frame ones, dropping some. The sample carries thousands of clones, roughly three fifths recorded once. The clonotype comes from a human donor in good health. The rearrangement uses TRBV19 and TRBJ1-5; D ambiguous. The sequenced material came from memory CD8+ T cells from blood cultured with dendritic cells. Subset defined: CD45RO+ memory T cells. The CDR3 bases are TGTGCCAGTACCGTTAACAGTTATAGCAATCAGCCCCAGCATTTT. The encoded protein is CASTVNSYSNQPQHF.